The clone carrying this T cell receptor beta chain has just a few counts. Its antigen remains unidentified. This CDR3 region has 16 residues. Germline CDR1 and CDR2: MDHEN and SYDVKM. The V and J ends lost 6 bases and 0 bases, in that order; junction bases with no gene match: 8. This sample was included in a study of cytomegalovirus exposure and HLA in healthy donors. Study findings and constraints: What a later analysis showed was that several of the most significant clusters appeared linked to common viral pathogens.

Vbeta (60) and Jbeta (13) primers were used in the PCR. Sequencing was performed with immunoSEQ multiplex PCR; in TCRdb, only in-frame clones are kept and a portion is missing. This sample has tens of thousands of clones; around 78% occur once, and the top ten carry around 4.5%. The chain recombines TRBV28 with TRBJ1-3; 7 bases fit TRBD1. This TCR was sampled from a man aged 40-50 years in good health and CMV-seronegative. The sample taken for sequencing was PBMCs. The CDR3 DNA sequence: TGTGCCAGCAGACCCCCAGGGGGTACCTCTGGAAACACCATATATTTT. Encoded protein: CASRPPGGTSGNTIYF.